Detailed here is one T cell receptor beta chain. Its antigen is as yet unknown. As to treatment: roughly 19 received Ad26.COV2.S at low or high dose, single or two shots; 5 received placebo; per-sample allocation not given. Samples analyzed were those drawn on day 63 after the first vaccine or placebo injection. The CDR3 covers 14 residues. V lost 3 bases and J 0 bases, leaving 8 bases between the germline ends. Germline values: CDR1 SEHNR, CDR2 FQNEAQ (reference sequence). This table comes from immunoSEQ multiplex PCR, and its TCRdb copy is limited to in-frame clones, with some not included. The table has 200,000 to 250,000 clones, roughly 88% seen once. The data were taken from a study of Ad26.COV2.S vaccination and SARS-CoV-2 variants. Study at large: Once, or twice with 56 days between doses, Ad26.COV2.S was given intramuscularly. Study-wide results and caveats: Vaccinees and placebo recipients showed similar non-spike TCR breadth. Overall T cell responses may have been underestimated by the analyses of TCR breadth and depth.

This sequence was found in a person aged 18-65 years who received the Ad26.COV2.S COVID-19 vaccine or a placebo. The sequenced sample was peripheral blood, obtained in a trial of Ad26.COV2.S vaccine versus placebo. V and J are TRBV7-9 and TRBJ2-5; D assignment may be TRBD1 or TRBD2 (5 bases each). The CDR3 is CASSFGAYQETQYF. In nucleotides, the CDR3 is TGTGCCAGCAGCTTCGGGGCGTACCAAGAGACCCAGTACTTC. The whole variable domain, remainder taken from reference TRBV7-9 and TRBJ2-5, is DTGVSQNPRHKITKRGQNVTFRCDPISEHNRLYWYRQTLGQGPEFLTYFQNEAQLEKSRLLSDRFSAERPKGSFSTLEIQRTEQGDSAMYLCASSFGAYQETQYFGPGTRLLVL.